This is a list of T cell receptor beta chains from one sample in a study of blood T cell repertoires in COVID-19. The assay was immunoSEQ multiplex PCR, and TCRdb's table has in-frame clones only and misses some. Among approximately 110,000 clones listed, more than 80% were seen once. Sequenced: peripheral blood. The origin of the receptors is a woman aged 55-70 years with COVID-19, enrolled during active disease. The CDR3 runs from the conserved cysteine through the conserved F or W. The order of the fields is V gene, J gene, D gene, clone size, CDR3 protein, CDR3 DNA. A D gene is named only where the DNA matches it firmly. Only part of the rows carry a size: once, few, many, or a class if the clone is expanded.

>TRBV2|TRBJ2-3|TRBD2|NA
CASSLGGGPLITDTQYF
TGTGCCAGCAGTCTCGGCGGGGGGCCACTTATCACAGATACGCAGTATTTT
>TRBV5-4|TRBJ1-2|TRBD1|NA
CASSSDRPNNYGYTF
TGTGCCAGCAGCTCGGACAGGCCTAATAACTATGGCTACACCTTC
>TRBV19|TRBJ2-7|NA|NA
CASSIGGLSYEQYF
TGTGCCAGTAGTATTGGAGGGCTCTCCTACGAGCAGTACTTC
>TRBV9|TRBJ1-1|NA|NA
CASSVGPAGVPGLGRMNTEAFF
TGTGCCAGCAGCGTAGGGCCCGCAGGGGTACCCGGCCTCGGACGGATGAACACTGAAGCTTTCTTT
>TRBV24-1|TRBJ2-1|NA|NA
CATSGGYNEQFF
TGTGCCACCAGCGGGGGCTACAATGAGCAGTTCTTC
>TRBV6-4|TRBJ2-2|NA|NA
CASRDPGHPSGELFF
TGTGCCAGCAGGGACCCGGGTCACCCATCCGGGGAGCTGTTTTTT
>TRBV6-5|TRBJ1-1|NA|NA
CASSLPGVVTEAFF
TGTGCCAGCAGTCTGCCAGGGGTTGTCACTGAAGCTTTCTTT
>TRBV28|TRBJ1-5|NA|NA
CASSSPERINQPQHF
TGTGCCAGCAGTTCGCCAGAACGTATTAATCAGCCCCAGCATTTT
>TRBV18|TRBJ1-1|NA|NA
CASSPPDGQNTEAFF
TGTGCCAGCTCACCCCCGGATGGGCAGAACACTGAAGCTTTCTTT
>TRBV9|TRBJ1-4|NA|NA
CASSVAPTGKPNEKLFF
TGTGCCAGCAGCGTAGCCCCAACAGGGAAGCCTAATGAAAAACTGTTTTTT
>TRBV2|TRBJ2-3|TRBD2|NA
CASSLLAGETDTQYF
TGTGCCAGCAGTTTGCTAGCGGGGGAAACAGATACGCAGTATTTT
>TRBV27|TRBJ1-1|NA|NA
CASSPRDGTIIHTEAFF
TGTGCCAGCAGCCCGCGGGACGGAACGATAATCCACACTGAAGCTTTCTTT
>TRBV18|TRBJ2-2|NA|once
CASSPERQGGYLLSTGELFF
TGTGCCAGCTCTCCCGAACGACAAGGGGGTTACTTACTTTCGACCGGGGAGCTGTTTTTT
>TRBV6-5|TRBJ2-1|TRBD2|NA
CASSIVAGVYNEQFF
TGTGCCAGCAGTATCGTAGCGGGGGTGTACAATGAGCAGTTCTTC
>TRBV18|TRBJ1-1|TRBD1|NA
CASSPGQEYTEAFF
TGTGCCAGCTCACCCGGACAGGAATACACTGAAGCTTTCTTT
>TRBV10-3|TRBJ1-4|NA|once
CAISESANEKLFF
TGTGCCATCAGTGAGTCGGCCAATGAAAAACTGTTTTTT
>TRBV11-2|TRBJ1-2|NA|NA
CASSLTVGGGEGYTF
TGTGCCAGCAGCTTAACCGTGGGGGGAGGGGAAGGCTACACCTTC
>TRBV6-5|TRBJ2-7|TRBD1|few
CASSYFQGDEQYF
TGTGCCAGCAGTTACTTCCAGGGGGACGAGCAGTACTTC
>TRBV7-2|TRBJ2-7|TRBD2|NA
CASSPGLAGGRFYEQYF
TGTGCCAGCAGCCCAGGACTAGCGGGGGGTCGGTTCTACGAGCAGTACTTC
>TRBV9|TRBJ2-5|NA|once
CASSPSPHQETQYF
TGTGCCAGCAGCCCCTCCCCCCACCAAGAGACCCAGTACTTC
>TRBV5-8|TRBJ2-3|TRBD1|NA
CASSLRTGVGDTQYF
TGTGCCAGCAGCCTAAGGACAGGGGTGGGGGATACGCAGTATTTT
>TRBV6-1|TRBJ2-3|TRBD2|NA
CASSEAAGGAGYTQYF
TGTGCCAGCAGTGAAGCAGCGGGGGGGGCCGGGTATACGCAGTATTTT
>TRBV9|TRBJ1-3|NA|once
CASSVEPRYPGNTIYF
TGTGCCAGCAGCGTTGAACCGCGCTACCCTGGAAACACCATATATTTT
>TRBV24-1|TRBJ2-3|TRBD1|few
CATSAGTGAPDTQYF
TGTGCCACCAGTGCCGGGACAGGGGCCCCAGATACGCAGTATTTT
>TRBV3-1/TRBV3-2|TRBJ1-2|NA|NA
CASSQDSGGQTVGFGYTF
TGTGCCAGCAGCCAAGATAGTGGGGGCCAAACCGTCGGATTTGGCTACACCTTC
>TRBV10-1|TRBJ2-7|TRBD1|NA
CASSPGQGVSYEQYF
TGCGCCAGCAGTCCGGGACAGGGAGTGTCCTACGAGCAGTACTTC
>TRBV5-8|TRBJ1-6|NA|NA
CASCLVDWTEDYNSPLHF
TGTGCCAGCTGCTTGGTGGATTGGACGGAGGATTATAATTCACCCCTCCACTTT
>TRBV5-6|TRBJ1-5|NA|NA
CASSRYYSNQPQHF
TGTGCCAGCAGCCGCTATTATAGCAATCAGCCCCAGCATTTT
>TRBV30|TRBJ1-4|NA|NA
CAWSPRQEGKLFF
TGTGCCTGGAGTCCCCGGCAGGAGGGGAAACTGTTTTTT
>TRBV11-2|TRBJ1-2|TRBD1|NA
CASSSRTGAVYGYTF
TGTGCCAGCAGCTCCCGGACAGGGGCGGTCTATGGCTACACCTTC
>TRBV24-1|TRBJ1-2|NA|NA
CATSDLPGNGYTF
TGTGCCACCAGTGATTTGCCCGGGAATGGCTACACCTTC
>TRBV18|TRBJ2-2|TRBD1|NA
CAIAGTGQTGELFF
TGTGCCATCGCCGGGACAGGGCAAACCGGGGAGCTGTTTTTT
>TRBV30|TRBJ1-5|NA|NA
CAWRIVPYSNQPQHF
TGTGCCTGGAGAATTGTCCCGTATAGCAATCAGCCCCAGCATTTT
>TRBV2|TRBJ1-2|TRBD1|NA
CASRSGQTGYTF
TGTGCCAGCAGATCGGGACAGACGGGCTACACCTTC
>TRBV5-5|TRBJ1-2|TRBD1|NA
CASSPRQGAEGYTF
TGTGCCAGCAGCCCTAGACAGGGGGCGGAGGGCTACACCTTC
>TRBV18|TRBJ1-1|NA|NA
CASSPPARQSNTEAFF
TGTGCCAGCTCACCACCTGCTCGACAGTCGAACACTGAAGCTTTCTTT
>TRBV5-5|TRBJ2-5|TRBD1|NA
CASSLPDRGFRRETQYF
TGTGCCAGCAGCTTGCCTGACAGGGGATTTCGTCGAGAGACCCAGTACTTC
>TRBV7-8|TRBJ2-3|TRBD2|NA
CASSSRQAGVLDTQYF
TGTGCCAGCAGCTCCCGTCAAGCGGGGGTATTAGATACGCAGTATTTT
>TRBV24-1|TRBJ2-5|TRBD2|NA
CATGEGHQETQYF
TGTGCCACCGGGGAGGGGCACCAAGAGACCCAGTACTTC
>TRBV7-7|TRBJ2-7|NA|NA
CASSLGCIREYF
TGTGCCAGCAGCTTAGGTTGCATCCGGGAGTACTTC